This TCR beta chain was profiled in a study of T-cell reconstitution after alpha-beta-depleted transplantation in children. Unique molecular identifiers were used in preparing the TCRbeta library. TCRdb re-called the PCR reads with MiXCR, one entry per CDR3 protein. The table lists 60,000 to 80,000 distinct CDR3 sequences, roughly 6.6% of them singletons. V shed 7 bases, J shed 8 bases, and the junction held 3 bases outside the gene matches. This CDR3 has 12 residues. The V gene's germline CDR1 is MNHNY and CDR2 SVGAGI (reference sequence). This clonotype showed up many times. This sequence joins TRBV6-6 and TRBJ2-1; TRBD2 matches 9 bases. The specimen was PBMCs from the stem cell graft donor, collected from the stem cell graft. This receptor was obtained from a human donor who donated a stem cell graft to a child with acute lymphoblastic leukemia. This CDR3 is CASKAGGDEQFF. The CDR3 nucleotides are TGTGCCAGCAAGGCGGGGGGGGATGAGCAGTTCTTC.